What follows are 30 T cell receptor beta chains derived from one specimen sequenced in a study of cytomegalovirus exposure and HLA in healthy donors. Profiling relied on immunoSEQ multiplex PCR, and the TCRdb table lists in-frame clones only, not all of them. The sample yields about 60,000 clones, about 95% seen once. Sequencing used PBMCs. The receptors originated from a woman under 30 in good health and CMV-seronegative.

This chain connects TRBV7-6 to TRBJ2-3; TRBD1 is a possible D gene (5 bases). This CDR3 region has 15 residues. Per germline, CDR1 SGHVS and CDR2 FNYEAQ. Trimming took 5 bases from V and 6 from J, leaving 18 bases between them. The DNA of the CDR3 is TGTGCCAGCAGCCCCATTGGGGCGCTGGGGGATACGCAGTATTTT. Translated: CASSPIGALGDTQYF.

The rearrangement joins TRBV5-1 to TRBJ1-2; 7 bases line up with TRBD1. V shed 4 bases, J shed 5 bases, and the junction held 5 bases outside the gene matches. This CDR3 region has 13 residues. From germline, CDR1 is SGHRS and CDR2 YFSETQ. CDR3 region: CASSPGQRYGYTF. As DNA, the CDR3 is TGCGCCAGCAGCCCGGGACAGAGATATGGCTACACCTTC. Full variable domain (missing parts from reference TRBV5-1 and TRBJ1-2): KAGVTQTPRYLIKTRGQQVTLSCSPISGHRSVSWYQQTPGQGLQFLFEYFSETQRNKGNFPGRFSGRQFSNSRSEMNVSTLELGDSALYLCASSPGQRYGYTFGSGTRLTVV.

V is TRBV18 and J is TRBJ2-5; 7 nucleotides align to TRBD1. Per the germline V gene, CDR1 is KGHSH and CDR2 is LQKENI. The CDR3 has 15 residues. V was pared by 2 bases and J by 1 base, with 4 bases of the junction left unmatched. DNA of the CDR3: TGTGCCAGCTCACCAAAACAGGGGTTCCAAGAGACCCAGTACTTC. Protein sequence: CASSPKQGFQETQYF.

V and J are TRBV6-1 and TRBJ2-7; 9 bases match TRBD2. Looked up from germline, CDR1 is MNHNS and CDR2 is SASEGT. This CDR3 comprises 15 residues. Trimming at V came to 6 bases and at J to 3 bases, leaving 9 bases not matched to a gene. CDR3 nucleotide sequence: TGTGCCAGCAGCCACACCGGGACTAGCAGCTACGAGCAGTACTTC. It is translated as CASSHTGTSSYEQYF.

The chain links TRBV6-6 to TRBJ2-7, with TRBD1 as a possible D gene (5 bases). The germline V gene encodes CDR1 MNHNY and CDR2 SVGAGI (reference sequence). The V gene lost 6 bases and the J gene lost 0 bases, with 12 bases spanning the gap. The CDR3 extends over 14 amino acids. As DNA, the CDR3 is TGTGCCAGCAGAACACAGGCCAGCTCCTACGAGCAGTACTTC. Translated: CASRTQASSYEQYF.

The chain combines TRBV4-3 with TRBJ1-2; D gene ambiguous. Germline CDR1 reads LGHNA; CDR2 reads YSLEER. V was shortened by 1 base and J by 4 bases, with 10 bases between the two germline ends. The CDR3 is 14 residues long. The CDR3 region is CASSQVVSSYGYTF. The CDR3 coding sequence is TGCGCCAGCAGCCAAGTCGTCTCCTCCTATGGCTACACCTTC.

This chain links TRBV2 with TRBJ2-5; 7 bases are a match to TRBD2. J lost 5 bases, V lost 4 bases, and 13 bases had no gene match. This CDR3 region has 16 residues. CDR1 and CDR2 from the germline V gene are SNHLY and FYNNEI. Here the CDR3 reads CASSGRLAGAGETQYF. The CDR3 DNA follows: TGTGCCAGCAGTGGAAGGTTGGCGGGAGCGGGGGAGACCCAGTACTTC. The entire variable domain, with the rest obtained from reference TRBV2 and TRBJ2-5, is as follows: EPEVTQTPSHQVTQMGQEVILRCVPISNHLYFYWYRQILGQKVEFLVSFYNNEISEKSEIFDDQFSVERPDGSNFTLKIRSTKLEDSAMYFCASSGRLAGAGETQYFGPGTRLLVL.

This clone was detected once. This CDR3 reads CASSQLAGGETQYF. CDR3 DNA sequence: TGTGCCAGCAGCCAACTAGCGGGAGGTGAGACCCAGTACTTC. The J gene is TRBJ2-5, the V gene TRBV6-5; 12 nucleotides line up with TRBD2. The CDR3 sequence is 14 residues long. The germline V gene has CDR1 MNHEY and CDR2 SVGAGI. J gave up 5 bases and V 6 bases, and 4 bases lay outside the gene matches.

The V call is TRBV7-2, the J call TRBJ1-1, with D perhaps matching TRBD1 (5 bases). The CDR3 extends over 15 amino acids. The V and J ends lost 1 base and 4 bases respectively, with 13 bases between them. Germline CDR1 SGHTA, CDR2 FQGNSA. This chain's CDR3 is CASSLGGGMGTEAFF. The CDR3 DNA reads TGTGCCAGCAGCTTAGGGGGGGGAATGGGCACTGAAGCTTTCTTT.

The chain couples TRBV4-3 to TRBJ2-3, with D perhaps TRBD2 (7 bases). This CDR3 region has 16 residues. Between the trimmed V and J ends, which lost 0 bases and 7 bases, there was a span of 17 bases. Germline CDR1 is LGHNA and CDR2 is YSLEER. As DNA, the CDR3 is TGCGCCAGCAGCCAAGATCCGGGCGGGGGCCCCAATACGCAGTATTTT. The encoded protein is CASSQDPGGGPNTQYF.

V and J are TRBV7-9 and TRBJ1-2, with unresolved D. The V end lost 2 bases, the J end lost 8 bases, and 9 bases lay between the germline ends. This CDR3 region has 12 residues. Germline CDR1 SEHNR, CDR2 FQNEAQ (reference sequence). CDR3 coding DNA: TGTGCCAGCAGCTTATCCCCTGAGGGCTACACCTTC. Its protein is CASSLSPEGYTF.

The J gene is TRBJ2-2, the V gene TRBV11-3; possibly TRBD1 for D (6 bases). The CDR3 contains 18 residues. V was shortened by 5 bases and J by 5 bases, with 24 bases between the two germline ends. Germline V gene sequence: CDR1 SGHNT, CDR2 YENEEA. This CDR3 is CASSRFAGRGEGTGELFF. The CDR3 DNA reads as TGTGCCAGCAGCCGATTTGCGGGCAGGGGAGAAGGGACCGGGGAGCTGTTTTTT.

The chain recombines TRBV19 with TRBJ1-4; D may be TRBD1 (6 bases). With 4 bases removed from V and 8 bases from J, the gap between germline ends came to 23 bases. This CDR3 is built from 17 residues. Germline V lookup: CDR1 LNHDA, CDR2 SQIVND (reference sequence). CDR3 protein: CASSTRNLQGMREKLFF. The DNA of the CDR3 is TGTGCCAGTAGTACTCGGAACCTCCAGGGGATGAGGGAAAAACTGTTTTTT.

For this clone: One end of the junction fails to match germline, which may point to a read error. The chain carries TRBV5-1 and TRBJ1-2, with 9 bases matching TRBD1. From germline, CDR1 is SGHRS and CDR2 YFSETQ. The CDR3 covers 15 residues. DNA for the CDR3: TGCGCCGGCAGCCCCGAGTGGGACAGGGATGGTGGCTACACCTTC. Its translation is CAGSPEWDRDGGYTF.

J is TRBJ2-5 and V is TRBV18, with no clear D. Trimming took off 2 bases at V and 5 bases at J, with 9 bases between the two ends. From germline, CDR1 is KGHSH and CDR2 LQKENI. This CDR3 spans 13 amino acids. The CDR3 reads CASSPSTGETQYF. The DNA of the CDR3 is TGTGCCAGCTCACCAAGTACCGGGGAGACCCAGTACTTC.

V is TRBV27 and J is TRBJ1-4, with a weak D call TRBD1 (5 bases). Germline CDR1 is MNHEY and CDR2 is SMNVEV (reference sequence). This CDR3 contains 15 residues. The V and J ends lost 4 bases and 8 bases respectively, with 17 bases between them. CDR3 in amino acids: CASSSHRDRGEKLFF. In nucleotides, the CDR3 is TGTGCCAGCAGTTCTCACCGGGACCGGGGGGAAAAACTGTTTTTT.

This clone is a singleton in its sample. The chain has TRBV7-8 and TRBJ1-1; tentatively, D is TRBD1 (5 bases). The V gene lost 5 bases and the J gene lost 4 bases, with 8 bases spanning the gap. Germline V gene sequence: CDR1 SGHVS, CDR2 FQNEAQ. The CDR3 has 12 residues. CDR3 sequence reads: CASSGGGTEAFF. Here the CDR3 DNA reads TGTGCCAGCAGCGGGGGGGGCACTGAAGCTTTCTTT.

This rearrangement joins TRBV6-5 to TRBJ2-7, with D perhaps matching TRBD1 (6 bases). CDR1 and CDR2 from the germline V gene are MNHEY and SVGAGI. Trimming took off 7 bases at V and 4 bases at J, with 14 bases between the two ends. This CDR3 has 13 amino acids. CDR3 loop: CASTTGSMYEQYF. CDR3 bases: TGTGCCAGCACCACAGGGTCTATGTACGAGCAGTACTTC.

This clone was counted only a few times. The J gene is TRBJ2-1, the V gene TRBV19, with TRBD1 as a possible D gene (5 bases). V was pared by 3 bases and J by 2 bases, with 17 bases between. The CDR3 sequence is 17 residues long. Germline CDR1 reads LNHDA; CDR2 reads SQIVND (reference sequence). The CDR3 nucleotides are TGTGCCAGTAGTATCGGTGGGGCTAGTTCCCCCTACAATGAGCAGTTCTTC. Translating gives CASSIGGASSPYNEQFF.

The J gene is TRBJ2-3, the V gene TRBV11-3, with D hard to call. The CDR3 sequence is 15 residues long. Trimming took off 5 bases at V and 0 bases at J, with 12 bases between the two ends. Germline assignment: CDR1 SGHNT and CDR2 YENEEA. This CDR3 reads CASSPSAASTDTQYF. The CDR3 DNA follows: TGTGCCAGCAGCCCTAGTGCGGCTAGCACAGATACGCAGTATTTT.

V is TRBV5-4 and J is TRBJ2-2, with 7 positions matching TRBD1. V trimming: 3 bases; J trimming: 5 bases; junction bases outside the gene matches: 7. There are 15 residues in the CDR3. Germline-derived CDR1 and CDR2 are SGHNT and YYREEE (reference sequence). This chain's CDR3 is CASSSTGSKTGELFF. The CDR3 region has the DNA TGTGCCAGCAGCTCGACAGGGTCAAAGACCGGGGAGCTGTTTTTT.

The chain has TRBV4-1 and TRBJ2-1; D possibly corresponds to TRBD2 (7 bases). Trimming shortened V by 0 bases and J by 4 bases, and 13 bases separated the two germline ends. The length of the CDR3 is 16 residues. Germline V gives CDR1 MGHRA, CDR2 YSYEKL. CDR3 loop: CASSQDTGGTYNEQFF. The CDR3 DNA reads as TGCGCCAGCAGCCAAGATACGGGGGGCACATACAATGAGCAGTTCTTC.

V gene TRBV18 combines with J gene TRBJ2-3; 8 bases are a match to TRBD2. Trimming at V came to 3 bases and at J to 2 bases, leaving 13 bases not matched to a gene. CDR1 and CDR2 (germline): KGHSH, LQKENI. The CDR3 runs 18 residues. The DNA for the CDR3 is TGTGCCAGCTCACCCCTCCCCGGCACTAGCGGCTTCACAGATACGCAGTATTTT. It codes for CASSPLPGTSGFTDTQYF. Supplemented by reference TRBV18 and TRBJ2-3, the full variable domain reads NAGVMQNPRHLVRRRGQEARLRCSPMKGHSHVYWYRQLPEEGLKFMVYLQKENIIDESGMPKERFSAEFPKEGPSILRIQQVVRGDSAAYFCASSPLPGTSGFTDTQYFGPGTRLTVL.

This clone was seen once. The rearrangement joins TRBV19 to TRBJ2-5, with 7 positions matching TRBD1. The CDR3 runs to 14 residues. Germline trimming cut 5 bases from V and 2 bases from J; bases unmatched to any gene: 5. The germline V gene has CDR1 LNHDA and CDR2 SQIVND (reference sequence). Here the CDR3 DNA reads TGTGCCAGTAGTCCGGGGACAGAGCAAGAGACCCAGTACTTC. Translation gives CASSPGTEQETQYF.

Written as DNA, the CDR3 is TGTGCCAGCAGCGGACTAGCGGGGGGGCCCCGGGGCGAGCAGTACTTC. It translates to CASSGLAGGPRGEQYF. V and J are TRBV9 and TRBJ2-7, with 14 nucleotides matching TRBD2. The J segment lost 6 bases and the V segment lost 3 bases, leaving 8 bases of the junction unmatched. The CDR3 totals 16 residues. The germline CDR1 and CDR2 sequences are SGDLS and YYNGEE.

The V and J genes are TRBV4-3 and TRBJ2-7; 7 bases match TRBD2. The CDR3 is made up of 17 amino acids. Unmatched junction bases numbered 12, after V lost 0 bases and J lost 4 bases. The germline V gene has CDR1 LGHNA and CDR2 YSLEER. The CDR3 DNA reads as TGCGCCAGCAGCCAAGATCCGGACACAGCGGGATGGTACGAGCAGTACTTC. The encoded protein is CASSQDPDTAGWYEQYF.

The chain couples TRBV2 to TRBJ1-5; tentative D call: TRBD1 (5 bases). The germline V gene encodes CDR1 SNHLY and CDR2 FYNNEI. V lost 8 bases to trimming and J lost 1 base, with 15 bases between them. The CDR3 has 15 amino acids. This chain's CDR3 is CASARGLLSNQPQHF. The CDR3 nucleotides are TGTGCCAGCGCCCGGGGACTTTTGAGCAATCAGCCCCAGCATTTT.

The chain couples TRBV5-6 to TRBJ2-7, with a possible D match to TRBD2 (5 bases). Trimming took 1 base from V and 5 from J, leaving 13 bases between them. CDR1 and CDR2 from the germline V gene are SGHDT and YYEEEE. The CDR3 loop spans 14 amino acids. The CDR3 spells CASSLYVGVDEQYF. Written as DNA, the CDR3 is TGTGCCAGCAGCTTGTATGTGGGAGTGGACGAGCAGTACTTC.

The CDR3 protein is CAISDAGGGNQPQHF. Here the CDR3 DNA reads TGTGCCATCAGTGATGCGGGGGGGGGCAATCAGCCCCAGCATTTT. The J gene is TRBJ1-5, the V gene TRBV10-3; D possibly corresponds to TRBD1 (5 bases). With 3 bases removed from V and 2 bases from J, the gap between germline ends came to 11 bases. The length of the CDR3 is 15 residues. The V gene's germline CDR1 is ENHRY and CDR2 SYGVKD.

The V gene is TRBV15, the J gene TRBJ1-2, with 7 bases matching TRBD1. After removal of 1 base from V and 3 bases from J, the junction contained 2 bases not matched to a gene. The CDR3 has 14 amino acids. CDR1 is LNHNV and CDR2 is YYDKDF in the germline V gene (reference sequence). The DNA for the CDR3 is TGTGCCACCAGCAGAGGGGGGACAGACTATGGCTACACCTTC. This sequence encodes CATSRGGTDYGYTF.